A single sample is the source of the 22 T cell receptor beta chains below, sequenced in a study of T cell repertoires in cytomegalovirus infection. TCRdb used MiXCR to reprocess the reads, holding one entry per CDR3 protein. The sample has tens of thousands of distinct CDR3 sequences, roughly 25% seen once. These receptors' antigens are unknown. The material was CD8+ T cells from cultured PBMCs, obtained from culture after CMV antigen stimulation. These receptors originate from a human donor in good health (CMV status not recorded). Some clones in this sample may be carry-over from other donors' samples.

The table lists this clonotype with a few counts. The chain recombines TRBV12-5 with TRBJ1-4; D is perhaps TRBD1 (5 bases). The germline V and J ends were trimmed by 1 base and 7 bases, with 7 bases remaining between them. Germline V gives CDR1 LGHNT, CDR2 FRNRAP. The CDR3 is 13 amino acids. The CDR3 reads CASGLGGGEKLFF. DNA of the CDR3: TGTGCTAGTGGTTTGGGGGGGGGTGAAAAACTGTTTTTT.

This clonotype has a single count. A much larger clone sits a single nucleotide away, making a read error possible. This rearrangement joins TRBV27 to TRBJ1-5, with TRBD1 identical over 7 bases. Germline V lookup: CDR1 MNHEY, CDR2 SMNVEV (reference sequence). CDR3 length equals 14 residues. CDR3 sequence reads: CASSKTGYNQHQHF. The CDR3 DNA reads as TGTGCCAGCAGTAAGACAGGGTACAATCAGCACCAGCATTTT.

This clonotype showed up just a few times. The chain is built from TRBV19 and TRBJ1-6, with TRBD1 matching over 7 bases. Germline V lookup: CDR1 LNHDA, CDR2 SQIVND (reference sequence). The CDR3 consists of 15 residues. Trimming cost V 3 bases and J 6 bases; bases outside gene matches: 5. This chain's CDR3 is CASSMSTGVNSPLHF. In DNA, the CDR3 is TGTGCCAGTAGTATGTCAACAGGGGTTAATTCACCCCTCCACTTT. Variable domain in full (rest from reference TRBV19 and TRBJ1-6): DGGITQSPKYLFRKEGQNVTLSCEQNLNHDAMYWYRQDPGQGLRLIYYSQIVNDFQKGDIAEGYSVSREKKESFPLTVTSAQKNPTAFYLCASSMSTGVNSPLHFGNGTRLTVT.

The chain couples TRBV30 to TRBJ2-1; no definite D call. CDR3 length equals 13 residues. Looked up from germline, CDR1 is GTSNPN and CDR2 is SVGIG (reference sequence). The V and J ends lost 3 bases and 3 bases respectively, with 9 bases between them. The CDR3 loop reads CAWRQNLYNEQFF. In DNA, the CDR3 is TGTGCCTGGAGACAGAACCTCTACAATGAGCAGTTCTTC.

This chain connects TRBV20-1 to TRBJ2-5, with 8 nucleotides matching TRBD2. The trim removed 3 bases at V and 2 bases at J, leaving 14 bases unmatched. The CDR3 totals 17 residues. Germline CDR1 and CDR2: DFQATT and SNEGSKA (reference sequence). CDR3 sequence: CSASIGGERRHQETQYF. CDR3 bases: TGCAGTGCTAGTATCGGGGGGGAGAGGCGGCATCAAGAGACCCAGTACTTC.

J is TRBJ2-2 and V is TRBV4-3; D might be TRBD2 (6 bases). The CDR3 has 14 amino acids. Germline V gives CDR1 LGHNA, CDR2 YSLEER. V gave up 4 bases and J gave up 5 bases, with 11 bases separating them. This chain's CDR3 is CASSPEGITGELFF. CDR3 DNA: TGCGCCAGCAGCCCGGAGGGGATAACCGGGGAGCTGTTTTTT.

The chain links TRBV20-1 to TRBJ1-3; D ambiguous. CDR1 is DFQATT, CDR2 SNEGSKA, per germline (reference sequence). The CDR3 runs to 17 residues. The ends were cut back, 2 bases at V and 0 bases at J, with 17 bases in the middle. Here the CDR3 reads CSARSGQISSSGNTIYF. CDR3 DNA sequence: TGCAGTGCTAGAAGCGGGCAGATCTCGAGCTCTGGAAACACCATATATTTT.

V is TRBV7-9 and J is TRBJ2-7, with 10 bases matching TRBD1. V trimming: 1 base; J trimming: 5 bases; junction bases outside the gene matches: 8. The CDR3 extends over 16 amino acids. Germline-derived CDR1 and CDR2 are SEHNR and FQNEAQ (reference sequence). CDR3 DNA: TGTGCCAGCAGCTTAGGTGCGACAGGGGGCGGCGACGAGCAGTACTTC. It yields the protein CASSLGATGGGDEQYF. The whole variable domain, remainder taken from reference TRBV7-9 and TRBJ2-7, is DTGVSQNPRHKITKRGQNVTFRCDPISEHNRLYWYRQTLGQGPEFLTYFQNEAQLEKSRLLSDRFSAERPKGSFSTLEIQRTEQGDSAMYLCASSLGATGGGDEQYFGPGTRLTVT.

This clonotype has just a few counts. The chain uses TRBV6-2 or TRBV6-3 and TRBJ2-2; D not certain. CDR1 is MNHEY, CDR2 SVGEGT, per germline. The V gene lost 8 bases and the J gene lost 8 bases, with 21 bases spanning the gap. The CDR3 covers 15 residues. The CDR3 region has the DNA TGTGCCAGCGGCTCTTCGACCCCCGCCAGGGGGGAGCTGTTTTTT. Translation: CASGSSTPARGELFF.

At least ten counts were recorded for this clonotype. V is TRBV28 and J is TRBJ1-5; D is unresolved. Germline assignment: CDR1 MDHEN and CDR2 SYDVKM. CDR3 length: 14 amino acids. Trimming cost V 3 bases and J 2 bases, with 8 bases left between them. CDR3 nucleotide sequence: TGTGCCAGCAGTTTGGGAGGAGGCAATCAGCCCCAGCATTTT. Translated: CASSLGGGNQPQHF.

This clonotype was seen more than once but under ten times. The V and J genes are TRBV4-1 and TRBJ1-5; 7 nucleotides agree with TRBD1. The CDR3 spans 16 residues. After removal of 0 bases from V and 7 bases from J, the junction contained 9 bases not matched to a gene. Germline CDR1 MGHRA, CDR2 YSYEKL. CDR3 in DNA: TGCGCCAGCAGCCAAGAGAGGGCGTCAGGGGGACAGCCCCAGCATTTT. Its protein product is CASSQERASGGQPQHF.

In its sample, this clonotype was seen a few times. The chain carries TRBV6-5 and TRBJ1-4; TRBD1 might be the D (6 bases). The ends were cut back, 5 bases at V and 4 bases at J, with 11 bases in the middle. This CDR3 region has 14 residues. From germline, CDR1 is MNHEY and CDR2 SVGAGI. CDR3 protein: CASSPDSLNEKLFF. The CDR3 nucleotides read TGTGCCAGCAGTCCGGACAGTCTTAATGAAAAACTGTTTTTT.

This clonotype came up many times. This sequence joins TRBV6-1 and TRBJ2-7; a possible D gene is TRBD2 (6 bases). The CDR3 runs to 13 residues. V lost 6 bases to trimming and J lost 6 bases, with 15 bases between them. Germline V gene data show CDR1 as MNHNS and CDR2 as SASEGT. The CDR3 nucleotides are TGTGCCAGCAGAATTGACCCGCGGGGCGAGCAGTACTTC. The encoded protein is CASRIDPRGEQYF.

In this sample, this clonotype turned up many times. This chain joins TRBV28 and TRBJ1-2; a possible D gene is TRBD1 (5 bases). Germline CDR1 and CDR2: MDHEN and SYDVKM. Trimming cost V 6 bases and J 0 bases, with 11 bases left between them. The CDR3 has 14 amino acids. For the CDR3, the DNA is TGTGCCAGCAGGGGAGGGGACCCTAACTATGGCTACACCTTC. Its translation is CASRGGDPNYGYTF.

This clonotype was counted at least ten times. The rearrangement uses TRBV6-6 and TRBJ2-2; 8 bases map to TRBD1. Germline lookup yields CDR1 MNHNY and CDR2 SVGAGI (reference sequence). The CDR3 is 14 amino acids. V lost 10 bases, J lost 0 bases, and 4 bases stayed unmatched. CDR3 sequence reads: CAIPDRANTGELFF. CDR3 in DNA: TGTGCCATCCCGGACAGGGCGAACACCGGGGAGCTGTTTTTT.

The rearrangement uses TRBV23-1 and TRBJ1-2, with D possibly TRBD1 on 6 matching bases. TRBV23-1 counts as an open reading frame of uncertain function. The V end lost 6 bases, the J end lost 8 bases, and 16 bases lay between the germline ends. This CDR3 comprises 13 residues. This CDR3 is CASRQGEECGYTF. As DNA, the CDR3 is TGCGCCAGCAGACAGGGAGAGGAGTGCGGCTACACCTTC.

The table lists this clonotype with many counts. The rearrangement links TRBV12-3 or TRBV12-4 to TRBJ2-1; the D gene is possibly TRBD2 (6 bases). Trimming left V 5 bases short and J 7 bases short, with 15 bases between. The CDR3 consists of 14 residues. CDR3 region: CASSREDVGNEQFF. The CDR3 nucleotides are TGTGCCAGCAGTAGGGAGGACGTGGGGAATGAGCAGTTCTTC.

The chain has TRBV15 and TRBJ1-5; D is unresolved. There are 15 residues in the CDR3. Germline CDR1 and CDR2: LNHNV and YYDKDF (reference sequence). V lost 0 bases, J lost 3 bases, and 9 bases lay in between. Here the CDR3 reads CATSRDGAYNQPQHF. CDR3 nucleotides: TGTGCCACCAGCAGAGATGGCGCCTACAATCAGCCCCAGCATTTT.

This clonotype showed up many times. The J gene is TRBJ2-3, the V gene TRBV10-3; a weak D match, TRBD2 (5 bases). Germline V gene lookup returns CDR1 ENHRY and CDR2 SYGVKD. The V end lost 1 base, the J end lost 0 bases, and 14 bases lay between the germline ends. The CDR3 consists of 17 residues. The CDR3 protein is CAISEFRTAPSTDTQYF. The CDR3 bases are TGTGCCATCAGTGAGTTCCGGACTGCCCCTAGCACAGATACGCAGTATTTT.

This clonotype has ten or more counts. This rearrangement joins TRBV7-3 to TRBJ1-5; perhaps TRBD1 as D (6 bases). The germline gives CDR1 SGHTA, CDR2 FQGTGA. The CDR3 length is 13 residues. Trimming cost V 1 base and J 7 bases, with 8 bases left between them. The CDR3 region is CASSLSRGQPQHF. The CDR3, as DNA: TGTGCCAGCAGCTTAAGCAGGGGACAGCCCCAGCATTTT.

This clonotype was recorded at least ten times. The rearrangement uses TRBV28 and TRBJ2-4, with 7 bases lining up with TRBD1. CDR1 and CDR2 from the germline V gene are MDHEN and SYDVKM. Trimming took 5 bases from V and 0 from J; bases not matched to a gene: 19. CDR3 length: 20 residues. The CDR3 DNA follows: TGTGCCAGCAGTCCTACAGGACAGGACCTTCTACAACTAGCCAAAAACATTCAGTACTTC. Translated, it gives CASSPTGQDLLQLAKNIQYF.

The V and J genes are TRBV18 and TRBJ1-3; D may be TRBD1 (5 bases). Germline assignment: CDR1 KGHSH and CDR2 LQKENI. V lost 6 bases to trimming and J lost 3 bases, with 15 bases between them. CDR3 length equals 15 residues. The CDR3 here is CASSARRDDGNTIYF. The CDR3 coding sequence is TGTGCCAGCTCGGCGCGGCGGGACGATGGAAACACCATATATTTT.